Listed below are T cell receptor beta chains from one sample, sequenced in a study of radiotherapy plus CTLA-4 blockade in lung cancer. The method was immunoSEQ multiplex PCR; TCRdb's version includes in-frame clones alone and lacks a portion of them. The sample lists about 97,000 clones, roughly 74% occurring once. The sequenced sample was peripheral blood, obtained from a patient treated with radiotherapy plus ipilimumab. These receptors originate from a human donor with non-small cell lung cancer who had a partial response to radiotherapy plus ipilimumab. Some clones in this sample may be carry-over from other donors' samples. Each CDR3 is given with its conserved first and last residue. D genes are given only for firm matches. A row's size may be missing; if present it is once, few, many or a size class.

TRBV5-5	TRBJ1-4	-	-	TGTGCCAGCAGCTTGGACCCAGGGCCTAATGAAAAACTGTTTTTT	CASSLDPGPNEKLFF
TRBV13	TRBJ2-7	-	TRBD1	TGTGCCAGCAGCCGAGCCGGGACAGGGTACCACGAGCAGTACTTC	CASSRAGTGYHEQYF
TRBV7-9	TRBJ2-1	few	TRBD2	TGTGCCAGCAGCTTGGGAGGCGGGAGAGGCGTCAATGAGCAGTTCTTC	CASSLGGGRGVNEQFF
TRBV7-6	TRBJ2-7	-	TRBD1	TGTGCCAGCAGCTTCGACAGGGGACCCTACGAGCAGTACTTC	CASSFDRGPYEQYF
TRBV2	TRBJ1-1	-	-	TGTGCCAGCAGTGTGGAGAGGAACACTGAAGCTTTCTTT	CASSVERNTEAFF
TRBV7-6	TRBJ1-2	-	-	TGTGCCAGCAGCCCCGAGGCAGGGGCGCGGAACTATGGCTACACCTTC	CASSPEAGARNYGYTF
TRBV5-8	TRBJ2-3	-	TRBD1	TGTGCCAGCAGCACCGGGACAGCTAGCACAGATACGCAGTATTTT	CASSTGTASTDTQYF
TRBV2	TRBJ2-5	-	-	TGTGCCAGCAGTGAGAGGGCTAGCAGAGAGACCCAGTACTTC	CASSERASRETQYF
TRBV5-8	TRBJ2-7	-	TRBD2	TGTGCCAGCAGCTTGGGACTAGCGGGTTCCTCCTACGAGCAGTACTTC	CASSLGLAGSSYEQYF
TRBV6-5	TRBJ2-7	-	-	TGTGCCAGCAGTCCAAGACCCCGGGGCGAGCAGTACTTC	CASSPRPRGEQYF
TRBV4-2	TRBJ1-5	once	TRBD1	TGTGCCAGCAGCCAAGGCAGACAGGGGGCCCAGCCCCAGCATTTT	CASSQGRQGAQPQHF
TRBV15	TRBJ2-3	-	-	TGTGCCACCAGCAGTGAGGGGACATCGCGCACAGATACGCAGTATTTT	CATSSEGTSRTDTQYF
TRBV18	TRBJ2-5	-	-	TGTGCCAGCTCACCACTCTCCAGGGAAGAGACCCAGTACTTC	CASSPLSREETQYF
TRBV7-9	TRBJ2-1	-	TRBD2	TGTGCCAGCAGCTTTAGCGGGAGGGGGAACAATGAGCAGTTCTTC	CASSFSGRGNNEQFF
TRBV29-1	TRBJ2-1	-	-	TGCAGCGTTGACGACAATGAGCAGTTCTTC	CSVDDNEQFF
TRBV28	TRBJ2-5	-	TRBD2	TGTGCCAGCAGAGCCGGGACTAGCGGTTCGATGGAGCAGTACTTC	CASRAGTSGSMEQYF
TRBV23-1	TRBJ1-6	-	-	TGCGCCAGCAGTCACCGCCCTCCTAGCTCCTATAATTCACCCCTCCACTTT	CASSHRPPSSYNSPLHF
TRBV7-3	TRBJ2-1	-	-	TGTGCCAGCAGCTTAGGGGGAATCAGGGGCAATGAGCAGTTCTTC	CASSLGGIRGNEQFF
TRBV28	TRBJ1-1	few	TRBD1	TGTGCCAGCAGTTACACAGGGGGCGCGAGGACTGAAGCTTTCTTT	CASSYTGGARTEAFF
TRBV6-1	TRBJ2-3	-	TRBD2	TGTGCCAGCAGTGAAGTTGGGAGGGTCCTGTATTTT	CASSEVGRVLYF
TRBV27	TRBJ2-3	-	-	TGTGCCAGCAGGCCTTACCCAACGGGAAGCAGGGATACGCAGTATTTT	CASRPYPTGSRDTQYF
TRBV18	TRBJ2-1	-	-	TGTGCCAGCTCACCACGTCGTAGCAGTGATGAGCAGTTCTTC	CASSPRRSSDEQFF
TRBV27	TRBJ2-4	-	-	TGTGCCAGCAGTTTATTGGGGGGCAAAAACATTCAGTACTTC	CASSLLGGKNIQYF
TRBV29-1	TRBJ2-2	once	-	TGCAGCGTCCGGAGTTACACCGGGGAGCTGTTTTTT	CSVRSYTGELFF
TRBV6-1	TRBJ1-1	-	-	TGTGCCAGCAGTGTTGGAGGAACGAACACTGAAGCTTTCTTT	CASSVGGTNTEAFF
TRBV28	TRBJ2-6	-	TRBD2	TGTGCCAGCAGTCTCCTAGGACTAGCGGGAATCTCTGGGGCCAACGTCCTGACTTTC	CASSLLGLAGISGANVLTF
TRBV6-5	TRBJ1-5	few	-	TGTGCCAGCAGTTACACGCAGGGAGGATCAGCCCAGCATTTT	CASSYTQGGSAQHF
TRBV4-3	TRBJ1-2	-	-	TGCGCCAGCAGCCAAGATCGAGGGCTGACTTCTCGCGGCTACACCTTC	CASSQDRGLTSRGYTF
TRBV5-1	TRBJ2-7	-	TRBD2	TGCGCCAGCAGCTTGGTCCTAGCGGGATCGTACGAGCAGTACTTC	CASSLVLAGSYEQYF
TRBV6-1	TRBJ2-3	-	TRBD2	TGTGCCAGCAGTTCTTCTGCGGGGGGGCCTGATACGCAGTATTTT	CASSSSAGGPDTQYF
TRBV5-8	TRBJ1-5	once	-	TGTGCCAGCAGCTTGGGGGCCGAGCAGCCCCAGCATTTT	CASSLGAEQPQHF
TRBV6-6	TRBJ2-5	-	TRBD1	TGTGCCAGCAGCCGGGACAGGCAGCAAGAGACCCAGTACTTC	CASSRDRQQETQYF
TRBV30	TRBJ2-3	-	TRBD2	TGTGCCTGGAAACACGGGAGGGCCCCAGATACGCAGTATTTT	CAWKHGRAPDTQYF